This T cell receptor beta chain was profiled in a study of T cell repertoires in cytomegalovirus infection. Across the whole study: Recently identified HLA-C-restricted CMV epitopes and well-studied HLA-B-restricted CMV epitopes were used by the study.

TCRdb processed the reads anew with MiXCR; each CDR3 protein has one entry. The sample comprises about half a million distinct CDR3 sequences, 33% of which are singletons, and 17% rests with the top ten. A note on this clonotype: Its antigen is undetermined.

Study-level findings and limits: The ex vivo response was dominated by HLA-C-restricted CMV-specific TCR beta clonotypes.

The J segment lost 2 bases and the V segment lost 1 base, leaving 8 bases of the junction unmatched. Germline CDR1 and CDR2: DFQATT and SNEGSKA (reference sequence). The CDR3 totals 15 residues. The clonotype comes from a human donor in good health (CMV status not recorded). Some clones in this sample may be carry-over from other donors' samples. This chain uses TRBV20-1 with TRBJ2-7; 7 bases align to TRBD1. The sample in question was cultured PBMCs, obtained from culture after CMV antigen stimulation. CDR3: CSARGTGGFAYEQYF. The CDR3 region has the DNA TGCAGTGCTAGAGGGACAGGTGGATTCGCCTACGAGCAGTACTTC.